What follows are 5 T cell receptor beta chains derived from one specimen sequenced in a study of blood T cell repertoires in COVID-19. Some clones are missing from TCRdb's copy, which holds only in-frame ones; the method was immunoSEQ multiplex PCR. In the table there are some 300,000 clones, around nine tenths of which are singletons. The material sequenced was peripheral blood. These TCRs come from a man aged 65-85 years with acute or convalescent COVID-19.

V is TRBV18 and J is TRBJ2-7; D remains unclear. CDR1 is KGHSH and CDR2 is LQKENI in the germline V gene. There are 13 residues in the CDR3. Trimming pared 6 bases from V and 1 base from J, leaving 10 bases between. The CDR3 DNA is TGTGCCAGCTCCCTAACAGATTCCTACGAGCAGTACTTC. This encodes CASSLTDSYEQYF.

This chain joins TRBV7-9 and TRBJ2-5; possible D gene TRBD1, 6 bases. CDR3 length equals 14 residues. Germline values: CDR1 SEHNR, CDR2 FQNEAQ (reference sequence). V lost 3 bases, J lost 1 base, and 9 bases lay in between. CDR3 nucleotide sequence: TGTGCCAGCAGCTTTAGGGACACCCAAGAGACCCAGTACTTC. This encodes CASSFRDTQETQYF.

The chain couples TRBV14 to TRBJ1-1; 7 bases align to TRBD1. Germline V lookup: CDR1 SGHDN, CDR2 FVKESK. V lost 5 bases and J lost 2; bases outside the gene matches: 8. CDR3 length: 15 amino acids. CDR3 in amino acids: CASSKSGTANTEAFF. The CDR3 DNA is TGTGCCAGCAGCAAGTCCGGGACAGCTAACACTGAAGCTTTCTTT.

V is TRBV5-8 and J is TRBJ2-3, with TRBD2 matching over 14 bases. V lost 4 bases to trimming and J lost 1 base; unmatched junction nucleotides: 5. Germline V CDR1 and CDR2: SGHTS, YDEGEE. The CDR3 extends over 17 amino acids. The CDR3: CASSLGLAGARTDTQYF. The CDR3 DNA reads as TGTGCCAGCAGCCTGGGACTAGCGGGGGCCCGCACAGATACGCAGTATTTT.

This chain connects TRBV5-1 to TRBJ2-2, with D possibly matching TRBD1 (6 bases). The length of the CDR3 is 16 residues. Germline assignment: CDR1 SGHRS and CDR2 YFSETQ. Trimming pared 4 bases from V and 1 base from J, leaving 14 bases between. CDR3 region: CASSLSGTRNTGELFF. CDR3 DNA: TGCGCCAGCAGCCTATCCGGGACAAGGAACACCGGGGAGCTGTTTTTT.